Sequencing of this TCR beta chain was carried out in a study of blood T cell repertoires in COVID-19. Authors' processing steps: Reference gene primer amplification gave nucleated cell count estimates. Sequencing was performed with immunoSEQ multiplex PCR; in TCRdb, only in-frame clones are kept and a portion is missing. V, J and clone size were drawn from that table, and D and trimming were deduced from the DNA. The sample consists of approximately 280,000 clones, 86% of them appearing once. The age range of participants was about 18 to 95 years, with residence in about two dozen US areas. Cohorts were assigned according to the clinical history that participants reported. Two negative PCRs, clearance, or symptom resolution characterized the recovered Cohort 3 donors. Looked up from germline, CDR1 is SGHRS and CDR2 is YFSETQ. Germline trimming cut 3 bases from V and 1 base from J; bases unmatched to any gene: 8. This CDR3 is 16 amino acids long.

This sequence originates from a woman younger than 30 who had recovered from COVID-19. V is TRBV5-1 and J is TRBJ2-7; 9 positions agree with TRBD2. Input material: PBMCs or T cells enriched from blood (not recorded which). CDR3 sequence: CASSSLISGGSYEQYF. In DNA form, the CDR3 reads TGCGCCAGCAGCTCCCTTATTAGCGGGGGATCCTACGAGCAGTACTTC.